These 21 T cell receptor beta chains came from one sample sequenced in a study of metastatic and nonmetastatic thyroid tumors (dated by TCRdb to 2020 to 2021). Library generation was performed with PCR. Data came from an Illumina HiSeq 4000. The raw public data were reprocessed by TCRdb itself: fastp quality trimming at Q25, MiXCR clonotype calling, in-frame beta chains only. The sample records tens of thousands of clones, around a sixth of which are singletons. Roughly a fifth of the sample rests with the top ten. No treatment had been received by any patient before thyroid surgery. Sequenced sample: blood. These receptors were obtained from a female donor with papillary thyroid cancer or a benign thyroid nodule (not recorded which). Some clones in this sample may be carry-over from other donors' samples.

Details on this clone: A single base separates this from a much larger clone, so it may be a read error. The rearrangement uses TRBV4-2 and TRBJ2-2; the D is unclear. V was shortened by 1 base and J by 3 bases, with 9 bases between the two germline ends. The CDR3 covers 15 residues. The germline CDR1 and CDR2 sequences are LGHNA and YNFKEQ. Here the CDR3 reads CASSQVDSDTGELFF. The CDR3 region has the DNA TGTGCCAGCAGCCAAGTCGACTCAGACACCGGGGAGCTGTTTTTT.

This clone has a count of ten or more. The chain has TRBV12-3 or TRBV12-4 and TRBJ1-6; D is possibly TRBD1 (5 bases). Trimming pared 6 bases from V and 9 bases from J, leaving 12 bases between. The CDR3 is 13 residues long. The CDR3 is CASRQGNGSPLHF. In DNA, the CDR3 is TGTGCCAGCAGGCAGGGTAACGGTTCACCCCTCCACTTT.

By share, this clone ranks as medium-sized. This same CDR3 is encoded by further DNA sequences in the sample. This chain joins TRBV2 and TRBJ1-2; 10 bases fit TRBD1. Germline lookup yields CDR1 SNHLY and CDR2 FYNNEI. J was trimmed by 5 bases and V by 2 bases; bases with no gene match: 2. There are 14 residues in the CDR3. The CDR3 sequence: CASSERTGGYGYTF. The CDR3 region has the DNA TGTGCCAGCAGTGAACGGACAGGGGGATATGGCTACACCTTC.

This clone has at least ten counts. The J gene is TRBJ2-3, the V gene TRBV19, with 8 bases identical to TRBD2. The trim removed 0 bases at V and 1 base at J, leaving 0 bases unmatched. The germline V gene encodes CDR1 LNHDA and CDR2 SQIVND (reference sequence). The CDR3 is made up of 15 amino acids. CDR3 residues: CASSIERGGTDTQYF. The CDR3 region has the DNA TGTGCCAGTAGTATAGAGCGGGGGGGCACAGATACGCAGTATTTT.

This clone came up a few times. Different DNA sequences within this sample yield the same CDR3. The genes are TRBV5-1 and TRBJ2-3; D is possibly TRBD2 (6 bases). Germline CDR1 reads SGHRS; CDR2 reads YFSETQ. V was cut by 5 bases and J by 4 bases, with 17 bases left in between. CDR3 length: 15 residues. This CDR3 reads CASRYSGTPPDTQYF. CDR3 bases: TGCGCCAGCAGATATAGCGGTACCCCTCCAGATACGCAGTATTTT. The full variable domain, its missing parts supplied by reference TRBV5-1 and TRBJ2-3, is KAGVTQTPRYLIKTRGQQVTLSCSPISGHRSVSWYQQTPGQGLQFLFEYFSETQRNKGNFPGRFSGRQFSNSRSEMNVSTLELGDSALYLCASRYSGTPPDTQYFGPGTRLTVL.

This clone counts as medium-sized. This rearrangement joins TRBV28 to TRBJ2-2; D uncertain. Germline CDR1 MDHEN, CDR2 SYDVKM. The V end lost 5 bases, the J end lost 3 bases, and 10 bases lay between the germline ends. The length of the CDR3 is 14 residues. CDR3 sequence reads: CASSLGRDTGELFF. Here the CDR3 DNA reads TGTGCCAGCAGTCTAGGACGGGACACCGGGGAGCTGTTTTTT. The full variable domain, rest sourced from reference TRBV28 and TRBJ2-2, is DVKVTQSSRYLVKRTGEKVFLECVQDMDHENMFWYRQDPGLGLRLIYFSYDVKMKEKGDIPEGYSVSREKKERFSLILESASTNQTSMYLCASSLGRDTGELFFGEGSRLTVL.

This clone was seen at least ten times. This may be a read error: a much more frequent sequence differs by one nucleotide. Other DNA sequences in the sample encode the same CDR3. The chain employs TRBV27 and TRBJ2-3; the D is unclear. The CDR3 length is 11 residues. The ends were cut back, 5 bases at V and 6 bases at J, with 6 bases in the middle. Germline V gene sequence: CDR1 MNHEY, CDR2 SMNVEV (reference sequence). The CDR3 region has the DNA TGTGCCAGCAGTCTTGGGGATACGCAGTATTTT. This codes for CASSLGDTQYF.

This clone was seen many times. This chain connects TRBV5-1 to TRBJ2-1, with 7 bases fitting TRBD2. Germline V gene data show CDR1 as SGHRS and CDR2 as YFSETQ. This CDR3 contains 16 residues. V shed 4 bases, J shed 5 bases, and the junction held 12 bases outside the gene matches. CDR3 sequence reads: CASSRFPSGKDNEQFF. DNA for the CDR3: TGCGCCAGCAGCCGTTTCCCTAGCGGAAAGGACAATGAGCAGTTCTTC.

By share, this clone counts as medium-sized (0.01 to 0.1%). The chain recombines TRBV28 with TRBJ2-7; the match to TRBD2 covers 13 bases. The germline V gene encodes CDR1 MDHEN and CDR2 SYDVKM. This CDR3 is built from 16 residues. V lost 3 bases to trimming and J lost 6 bases; unmatched junction nucleotides: 8. CDR3 amino acids: CASSFQGLAGVSEQYF. The CDR3 DNA follows: TGTGCCAGCAGTTTCCAAGGACTAGCGGGAGTGTCCGAGCAGTACTTC.

This clone has a count of ten or more. This chain uses TRBV5-1 with TRBJ1-4; D gene unclear. Trimming cost V 4 bases and J 2 bases, with 15 bases left between them. This CDR3 contains 16 residues. Germline values: CDR1 SGHRS, CDR2 YFSETQ. The chain's CDR3 is CASSLGEGSTNEKLFF. The CDR3 DNA reads TGCGCCAGCAGCCTAGGTGAGGGATCGACTAATGAAAAACTGTTTTTT.

This clone ranks as medium-sized (0.01 to 0.1%). J is TRBJ2-7 and V is TRBV12-3 or TRBV12-4, with a weak D call TRBD1 (5 bases). This CDR3 is 14 amino acids long. V lost 6 bases to trimming and J lost 0 bases, with 12 bases between them. The CDR3 sequence is CASRPDSSSYEQYF. In DNA, the CDR3 is TGTGCCAGCAGGCCAGACAGTAGCTCCTACGAGCAGTACTTC.

This clone occurred many times. This sequence joins TRBV9 and TRBJ2-1; tentative D call: TRBD2 (5 bases). This CDR3 has 15 amino acids. Germline-derived CDR1 and CDR2 are SGDLS and YYNGEE. V was shortened by 1 base and J by 4 bases, with 12 bases between the two germline ends. CDR3 region: CASSVLTGKYNEQFF. CDR3 coding DNA: TGTGCCAGCAGCGTACTGACGGGGAAGTACAATGAGCAGTTCTTC.

This clone was seen many times. The rearrangement joins TRBV20-1 to TRBJ2-1, with D maybe TRBD2 (5 bases). This CDR3 region has 12 residues. Germline lookup yields CDR1 DFQATT and CDR2 SNEGSKA (reference sequence). The V gene lost 6 bases and the J gene lost 7 bases, with 13 bases spanning the gap. The CDR3 sequence is CSAGSSGNEQFF. The CDR3 DNA reads TGCAGTGCCGGGTCCTCGGGGAATGAGCAGTTCTTC.

This sequence joins TRBV4-1 and TRBJ2-7, with D unclear. Germline CDR1 MGHRA, CDR2 YSYEKL. This CDR3 has 14 amino acids. V lost 1 base to trimming and J lost 2 bases, with 9 bases between them. CDR3 in DNA: TGCGCCAGCAGCCAAGTCGGTCCCCCCTACGAGCAGTACTTC. It encodes CASSQVGPPYEQYF.

This clone was seen many times. The chain joins TRBV10-3 to TRBJ2-2; TRBD2 is a possible D gene (6 bases). Trimming left V 4 bases short and J 5 bases short, with 20 bases between. The germline V gene encodes CDR1 ENHRY and CDR2 SYGVKD. This CDR3 region has 17 residues. The CDR3 reads CAISGWGGKKGTGELFF. The CDR3 nucleotides read TGTGCCATCAGTGGTTGGGGCGGGAAAAAGGGAACCGGGGAGCTGTTTTTT.

This clone was detected ten times or more. V usage is TRBV4-1 and J usage is TRBJ1-5, with D tentatively TRBD1 (5 bases). V was pared by 4 bases and J by 6 bases, with 13 bases between. This CDR3 is 14 amino acids long. Germline CDR1 MGHRA, CDR2 YSYEKL. CDR3 in DNA: TGCGCCAGCAGCCGGGGGGAGGCCGGTCAGCCCCAGCATTTT. Translation: CASSRGEAGQPQHF.

This clone was recorded many times. The CDR3 region is CATSRGFTGGDEQYF. CDR3 DNA sequence: TGTGCCACCAGCAGAGGCTTTACAGGGGGCGACGAGCAGTACTTC. The chain employs TRBV15 and TRBJ2-7; TRBD1 matches 9 bases. The CDR3 spans 15 residues. V trimming: 1 base; J trimming: 5 bases; junction bases outside the gene matches: 6. Germline V gene data show CDR1 as LNHNV and CDR2 as YYDKDF (reference sequence).

This clone has a handful of counts. The CDR3 reads CAIARRGGSTDTQYF. CDR3 DNA: TGTGCCATTGCCAGACGAGGGGGGAGCACAGATACGCAGTATTTT. The gene calls are TRBV6-4 and TRBJ2-3, with D tentatively TRBD1 or TRBD2 (6 bases each). The CDR3 loop spans 15 amino acids. V lost 10 bases and J lost 0, with 17 bases in between. Germline CDR1 reads MRHNA; CDR2 reads SNTAGT.

The chain couples TRBV6-2 or TRBV6-3 to TRBJ2-1; D is uncertain. The V end lost 4 bases, the J end lost 5 bases, and 12 bases lay between the germline ends. In germline, CDR1 is MNHEY, CDR2 SVGEGT. The CDR3 length is 14 residues. CDR3 sequence (DNA): TGTGCCAGCAGTTGTGGGTGCTTCGACAATGAGCAGTTCTTC. It translates to CASSCGCFDNEQFF.

This clone has a count of ten or more. This rearrangement joins TRBV5-1 to TRBJ2-3; D possibly uses TRBD1 or TRBD2 (6 bases each). CDR3 length: 16 amino acids. In germline, CDR1 is SGHRS, CDR2 YFSETQ. V lost 0 bases to trimming and J lost 1 base, with 12 bases between them. The CDR3 spells CASSLEVGGGTDTQYF. DNA for the CDR3: TGCGCCAGCAGCTTGGAGGTCGGGGGCGGCACAGATACGCAGTATTTT.

This clone was observed at least ten times. The chain recombines TRBV11-2 with TRBJ2-1; no firm D call. The V gene lost 1 base and the J gene lost 9 bases, with 1 base spanning the gap. The CDR3 consists of 10 residues. Per germline, CDR1 SGHAT and CDR2 FQNNGV. The CDR3 sequence is CASSLGEQFF. As DNA, the CDR3 is TGTGCCAGCAGCTTAGGTGAGCAGTTCTTC.